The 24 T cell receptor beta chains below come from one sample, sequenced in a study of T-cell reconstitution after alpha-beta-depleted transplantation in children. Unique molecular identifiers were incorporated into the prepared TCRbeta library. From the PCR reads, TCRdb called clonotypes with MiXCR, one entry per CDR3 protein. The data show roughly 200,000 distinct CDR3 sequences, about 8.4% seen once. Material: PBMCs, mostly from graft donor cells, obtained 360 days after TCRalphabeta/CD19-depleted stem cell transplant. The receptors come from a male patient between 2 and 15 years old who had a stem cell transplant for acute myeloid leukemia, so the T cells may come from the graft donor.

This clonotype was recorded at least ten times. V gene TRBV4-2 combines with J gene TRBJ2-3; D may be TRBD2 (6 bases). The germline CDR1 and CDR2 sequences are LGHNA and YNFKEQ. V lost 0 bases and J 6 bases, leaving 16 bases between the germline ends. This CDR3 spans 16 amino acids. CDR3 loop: CASSQEWRGPRDTQYF. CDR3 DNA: TGTGCCAGCAGCCAAGAGTGGAGGGGCCCCAGGGATACGCAGTATTTT.

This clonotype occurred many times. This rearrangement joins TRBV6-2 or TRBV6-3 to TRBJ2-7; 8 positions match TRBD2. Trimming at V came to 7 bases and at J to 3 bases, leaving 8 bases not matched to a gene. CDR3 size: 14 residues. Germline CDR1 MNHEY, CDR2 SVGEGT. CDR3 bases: TGTGCCAGCAATGTAGCGGGAATGATCTACGAGCAGTACTTC. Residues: CASNVAGMIYEQYF.

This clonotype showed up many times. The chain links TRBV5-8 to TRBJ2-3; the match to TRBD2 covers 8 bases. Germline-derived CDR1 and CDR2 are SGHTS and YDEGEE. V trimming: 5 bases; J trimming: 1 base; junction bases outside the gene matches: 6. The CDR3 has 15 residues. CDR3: CASSMGLVGTDTQYF. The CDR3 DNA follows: TGTGCCAGCAGTATGGGACTAGTGGGCACAGATACGCAGTATTTT.

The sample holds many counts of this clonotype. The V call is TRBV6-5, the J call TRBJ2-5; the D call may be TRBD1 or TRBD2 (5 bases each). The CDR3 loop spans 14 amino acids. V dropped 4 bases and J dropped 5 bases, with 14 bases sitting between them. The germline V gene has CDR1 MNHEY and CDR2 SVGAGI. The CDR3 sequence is CASSFNPWGETQYF. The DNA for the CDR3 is TGTGCCAGCAGTTTTAATCCCTGGGGGGAGACCCAGTACTTC.

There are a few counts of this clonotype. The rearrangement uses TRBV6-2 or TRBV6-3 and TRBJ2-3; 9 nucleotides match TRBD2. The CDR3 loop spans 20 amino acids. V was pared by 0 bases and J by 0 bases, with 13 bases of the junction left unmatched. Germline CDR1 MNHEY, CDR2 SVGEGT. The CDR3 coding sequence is TGTGCCAGCAGTTACTCGAATGGGTTAGCGGGAGAAGAGAGCACAGATACGCAGTATTTT. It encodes CASSYSNGLAGEESTDTQYF.

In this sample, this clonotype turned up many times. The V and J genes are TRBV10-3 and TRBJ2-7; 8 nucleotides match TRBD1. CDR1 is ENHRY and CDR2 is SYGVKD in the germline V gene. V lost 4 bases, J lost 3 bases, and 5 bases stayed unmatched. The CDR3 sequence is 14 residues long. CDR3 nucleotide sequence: TGTGCCATCAGTGGCCTCGGACAGGGCTACGAGCAGTACTTC. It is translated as CAISGLGQGYEQYF.

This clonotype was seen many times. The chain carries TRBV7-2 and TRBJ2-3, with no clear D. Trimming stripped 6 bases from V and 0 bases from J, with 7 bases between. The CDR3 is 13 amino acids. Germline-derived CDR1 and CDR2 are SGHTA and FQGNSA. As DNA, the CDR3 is TGTGCCAGCAGACCCGGGAGCACAGATACGCAGTATTTT. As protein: CASRPGSTDTQYF.

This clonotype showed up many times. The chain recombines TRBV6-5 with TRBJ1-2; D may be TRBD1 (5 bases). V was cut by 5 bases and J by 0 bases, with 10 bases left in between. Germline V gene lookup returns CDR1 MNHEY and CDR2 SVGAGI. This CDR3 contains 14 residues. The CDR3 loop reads CASSPPTANYGYTF. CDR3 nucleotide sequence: TGTGCCAGCAGTCCCCCGACAGCTAACTATGGCTACACCTTC.

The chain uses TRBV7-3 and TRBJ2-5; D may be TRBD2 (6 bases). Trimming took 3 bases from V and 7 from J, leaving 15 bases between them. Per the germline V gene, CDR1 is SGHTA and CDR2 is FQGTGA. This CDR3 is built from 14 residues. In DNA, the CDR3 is TGTGCCAGCAGCTTGTCCCAGGTGGGGGGGACCCAGTACTTC. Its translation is CASSLSQVGGTQYF.

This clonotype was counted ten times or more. This CDR3 is CASSSRQGANGYTF. DNA for the CDR3: TGTGCCAGCAGTAGCCGACAGGGCGCGAATGGCTACACCTTC. This chain joins TRBV12-3 or TRBV12-4 and TRBJ1-2; 7 bases agree with TRBD1. J gave up 6 bases and V 5 bases, and 9 bases lay outside the gene matches. The CDR3 contains 14 residues.

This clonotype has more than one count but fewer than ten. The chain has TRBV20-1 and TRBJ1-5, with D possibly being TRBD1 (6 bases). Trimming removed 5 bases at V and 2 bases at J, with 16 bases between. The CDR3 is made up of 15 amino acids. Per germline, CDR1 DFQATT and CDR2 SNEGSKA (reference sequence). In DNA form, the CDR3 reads TGCAGTGCTCGCCAGGGGTCAGTAGGCAATCAGCCCCAGCATTTT. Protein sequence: CSARQGSVGNQPQHF.

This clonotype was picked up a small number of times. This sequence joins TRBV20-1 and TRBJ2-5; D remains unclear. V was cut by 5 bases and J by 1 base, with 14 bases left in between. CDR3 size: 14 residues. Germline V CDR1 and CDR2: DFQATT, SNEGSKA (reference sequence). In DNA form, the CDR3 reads TGCAGTGCTCCCAACACAGCGACCCAAGAGACCCAGTACTTC. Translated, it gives CSAPNTATQETQYF.

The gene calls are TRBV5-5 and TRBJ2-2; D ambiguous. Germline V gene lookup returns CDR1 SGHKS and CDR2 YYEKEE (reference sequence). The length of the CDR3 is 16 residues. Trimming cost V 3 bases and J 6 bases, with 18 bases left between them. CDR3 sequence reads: CASSSLLLGYAGELFF. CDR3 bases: TGTGCCAGCAGCTCCCTGCTTCTAGGTTACGCCGGGGAGCTGTTTTTT. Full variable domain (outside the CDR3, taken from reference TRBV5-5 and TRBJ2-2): DAGVTQSPTHLIKTRGQQVTLRCSPISGHKSVSWYQQVLGQGPQFIFQYYEKEERGRGNFPDRFSARQFPNYSSELNVNALLLGDSALYLCASSSLLLGYAGELFFGEGSRLTVL.

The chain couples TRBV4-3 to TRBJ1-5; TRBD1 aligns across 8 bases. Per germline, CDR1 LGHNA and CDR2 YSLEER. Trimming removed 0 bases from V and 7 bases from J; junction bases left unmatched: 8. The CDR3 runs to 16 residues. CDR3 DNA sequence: TGCGCCAGCAGCCAAGAGTTCCAGGGGGCGAGACAGCCCCAGCATTTT. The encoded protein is CASSQEFQGARQPQHF.

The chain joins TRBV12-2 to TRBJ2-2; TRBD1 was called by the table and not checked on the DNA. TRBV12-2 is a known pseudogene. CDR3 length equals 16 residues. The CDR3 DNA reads TGTGCAAGTCGCTTGGATCCGGGACAGGCGAGCGGGGAGCTGTTTTTT. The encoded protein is CASRLDPGQASGELFF.

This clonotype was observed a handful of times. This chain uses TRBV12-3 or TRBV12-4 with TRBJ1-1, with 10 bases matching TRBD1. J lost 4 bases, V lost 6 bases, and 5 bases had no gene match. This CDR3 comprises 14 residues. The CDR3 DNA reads TGTGCCAGCAGCCGACAGGGGGCGATCACTGAAGCTTTCTTT. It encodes CASSRQGAITEAFF.

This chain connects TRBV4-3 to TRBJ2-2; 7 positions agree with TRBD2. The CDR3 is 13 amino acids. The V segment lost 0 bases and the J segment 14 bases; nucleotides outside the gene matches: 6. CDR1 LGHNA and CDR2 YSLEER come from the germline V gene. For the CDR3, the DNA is TGCGCCAGCAGCCAAGATTATCCGGGGGGACTGTTTTTT. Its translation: CASSQDYPGGLFF.

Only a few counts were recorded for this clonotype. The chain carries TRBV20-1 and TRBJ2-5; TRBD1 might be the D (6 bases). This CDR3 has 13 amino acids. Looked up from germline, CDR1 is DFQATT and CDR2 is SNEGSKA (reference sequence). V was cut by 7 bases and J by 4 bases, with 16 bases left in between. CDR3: CSGLGARGETQYF. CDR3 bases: TGCAGTGGGCTGGGGGCGCGCGGAGAGACCCAGTACTTC.

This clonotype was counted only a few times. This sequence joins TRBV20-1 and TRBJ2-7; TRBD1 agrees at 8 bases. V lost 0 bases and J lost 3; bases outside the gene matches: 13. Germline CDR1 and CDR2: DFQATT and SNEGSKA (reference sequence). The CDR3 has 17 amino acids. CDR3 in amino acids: CSARDLQAGGLNYEQYF. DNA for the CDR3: TGCAGTGCTAGAGATCTCCAGGCAGGGGGCCTTAACTACGAGCAGTACTTC.

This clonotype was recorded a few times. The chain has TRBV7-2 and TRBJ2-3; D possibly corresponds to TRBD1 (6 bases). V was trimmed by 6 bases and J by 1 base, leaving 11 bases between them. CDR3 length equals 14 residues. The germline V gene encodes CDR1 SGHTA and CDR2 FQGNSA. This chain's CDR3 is CASSWGRGTDTQYF. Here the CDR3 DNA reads TGTGCCAGCAGTTGGGGGCGCGGCACAGATACGCAGTATTTT.

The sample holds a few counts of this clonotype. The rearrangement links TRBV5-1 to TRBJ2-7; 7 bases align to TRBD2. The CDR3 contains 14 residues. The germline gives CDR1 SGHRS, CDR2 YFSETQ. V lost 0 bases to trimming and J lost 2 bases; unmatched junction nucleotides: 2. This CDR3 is CASSLAGGTYEQYV. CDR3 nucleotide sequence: TGCGCCAGCAGCTTGGCGGGGGGAACCTACGAGCAGTACGTC.

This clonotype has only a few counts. As DNA, the CDR3 is TGTGCCACCAGCAGTCAGGGGGGATTGCTTCACTTT. It encodes CATSSQGGLLHF. The V call is TRBV15, the J call TRBJ1-6; 7 bases agree with TRBD1. V dropped 3 bases and J dropped 19; count of bases not matched to a gene: 9. This CDR3 region has 12 residues. Germline V lookup: CDR1 LNHNV, CDR2 YYDKDF (reference sequence).

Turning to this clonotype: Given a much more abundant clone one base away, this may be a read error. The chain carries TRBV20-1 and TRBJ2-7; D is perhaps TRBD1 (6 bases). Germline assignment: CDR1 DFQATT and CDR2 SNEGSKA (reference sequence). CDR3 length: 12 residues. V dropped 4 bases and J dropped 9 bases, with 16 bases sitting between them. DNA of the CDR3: TGCAGTGCTAAAGATCTGGGGGCGCGGCAGTACGTC. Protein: CSAKDLGARQYV.

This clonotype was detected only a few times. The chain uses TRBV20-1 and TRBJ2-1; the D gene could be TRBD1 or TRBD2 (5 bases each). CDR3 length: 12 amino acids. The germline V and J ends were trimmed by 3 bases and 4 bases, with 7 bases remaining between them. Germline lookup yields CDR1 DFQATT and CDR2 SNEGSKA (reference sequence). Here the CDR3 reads CSASGGYNEQFF. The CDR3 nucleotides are TGCAGTGCTAGTGGGGGATACAATGAGCAGTTCTTC.